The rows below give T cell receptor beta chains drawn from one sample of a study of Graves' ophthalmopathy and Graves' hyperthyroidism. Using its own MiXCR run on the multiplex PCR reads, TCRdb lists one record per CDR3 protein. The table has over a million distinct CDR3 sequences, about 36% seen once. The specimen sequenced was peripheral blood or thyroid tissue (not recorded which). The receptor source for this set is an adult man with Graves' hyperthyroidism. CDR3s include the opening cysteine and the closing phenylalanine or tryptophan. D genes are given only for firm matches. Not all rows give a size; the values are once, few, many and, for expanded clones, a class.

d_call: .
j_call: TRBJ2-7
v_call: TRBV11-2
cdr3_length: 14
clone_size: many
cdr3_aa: CASSLDLTWPGQYF
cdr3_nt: TGTGCCAGCAGCTTAGATCTGACGTGGCCCGGACAGTACTTC

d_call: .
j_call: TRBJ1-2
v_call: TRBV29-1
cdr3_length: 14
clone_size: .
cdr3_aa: CSVVQGATEDGYTF
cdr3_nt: TGCAGCGTCGTACAGGGTGCGACTGAGGATGGCTACACCTTC

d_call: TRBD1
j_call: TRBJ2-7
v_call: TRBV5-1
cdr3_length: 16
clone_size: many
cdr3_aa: CASSSPGTVSSYEQYF
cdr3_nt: TGCGCCAGCAGCTCACCCGGGACAGTGAGCTCCTACGAGCAGTACTTC

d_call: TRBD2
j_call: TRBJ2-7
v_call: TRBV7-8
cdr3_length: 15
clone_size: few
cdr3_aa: CASSLDGGRANEQYF
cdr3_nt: TGTGCCAGCAGCTTAGACGGCGGGAGGGCCAACGAGCAGTACTTC

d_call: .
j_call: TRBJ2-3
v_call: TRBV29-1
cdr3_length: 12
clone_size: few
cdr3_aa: CSVWHLTDTQYF
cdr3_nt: TGCAGCGTTTGGCATCTCACAGATACGCAGTATTTT

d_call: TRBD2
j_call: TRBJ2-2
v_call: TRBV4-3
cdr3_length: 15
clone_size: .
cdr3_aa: CASSQVGGRSGELFF
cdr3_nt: TGCGCCAGCAGCCAAGTGGGCGGGAGATCCGGGGAGCTGTTTTTT

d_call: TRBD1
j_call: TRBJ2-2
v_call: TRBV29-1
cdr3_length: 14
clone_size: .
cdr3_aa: CSLFGQANTGELFF
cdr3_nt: TGCAGCTTGTTTGGACAGGCGAACACCGGGGAGCTGTTTTTT

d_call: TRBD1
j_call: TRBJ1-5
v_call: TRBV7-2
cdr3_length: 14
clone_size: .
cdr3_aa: CASSAPLGTGYEHF
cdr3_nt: TGTGCCAGCAGCGCCCCTTTGGGGACAGGGTACGAGCATTTT

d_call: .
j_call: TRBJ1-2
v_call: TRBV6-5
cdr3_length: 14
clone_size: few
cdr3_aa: CASLARAARFSYTF
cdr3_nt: TGTGCCAGCCTAGCTAGGGCTGCGAGGTTTAGCTACACCTTC

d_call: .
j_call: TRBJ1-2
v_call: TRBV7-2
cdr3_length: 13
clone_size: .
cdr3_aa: CASSPYEGGGYTF
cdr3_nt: TGTGCCAGCAGCCCCTACGAAGGGGGTGGCTACACCTTC

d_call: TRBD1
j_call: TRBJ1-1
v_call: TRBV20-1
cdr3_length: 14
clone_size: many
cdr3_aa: CSARSDRGNTEAFF
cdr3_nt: TGCAGTGCCCGATCGGACAGGGGGAACACTGAAGCTTTCTTT

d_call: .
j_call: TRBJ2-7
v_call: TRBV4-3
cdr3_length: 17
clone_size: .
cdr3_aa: CASSQDGEGTPSYEQYF
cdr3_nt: TGCGCCAGCAGCCAAGACGGAGAGGGCACCCCCTCCTACGAGCAGTACTTC

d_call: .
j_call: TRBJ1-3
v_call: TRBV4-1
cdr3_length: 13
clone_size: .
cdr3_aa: CASSPTSRNTIYF
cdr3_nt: TGCGCCAGCAGCCCCACCTCGCGAAACACCATATATTTT

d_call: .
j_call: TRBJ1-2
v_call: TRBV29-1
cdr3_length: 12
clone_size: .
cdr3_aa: CSVQTAGSGNTF
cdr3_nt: TGCAGCGTCCAAACGGCGGGGTCTGGAAACACCTTC

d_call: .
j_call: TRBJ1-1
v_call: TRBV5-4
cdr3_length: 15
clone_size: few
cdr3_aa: CASSLFGGMNTEAFF
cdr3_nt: TGTGCCAGCAGCTTATTTGGAGGAATGAACACTGAAGCTTTCTTT

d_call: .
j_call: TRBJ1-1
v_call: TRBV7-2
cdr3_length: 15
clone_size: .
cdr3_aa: CASSLSGRSSTEAFF
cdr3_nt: TGTGCCAGCAGCTTATCCGGGAGGAGTAGCACTGAAGCTTTCTTT

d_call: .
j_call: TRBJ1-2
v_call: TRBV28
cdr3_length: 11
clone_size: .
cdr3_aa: CASTGLYGYTF
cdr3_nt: TGTGCCAGCACAGGGCTCTATGGCTACACCTTC

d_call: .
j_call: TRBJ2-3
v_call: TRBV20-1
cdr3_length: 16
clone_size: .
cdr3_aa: CSAAHTLGADTDTQYF
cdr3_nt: TGCAGTGCTGCCCACACACTTGGGGCCGACACAGATACGCAGTATTTT

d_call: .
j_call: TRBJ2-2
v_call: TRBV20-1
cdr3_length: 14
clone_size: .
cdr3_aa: CSARNAQNTGELFF
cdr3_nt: TGCAGTGCTAGGAACGCCCAAAACACCGGGGAGCTGTTTTTT

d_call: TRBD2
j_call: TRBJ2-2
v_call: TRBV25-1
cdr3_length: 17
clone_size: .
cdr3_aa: CASSGLAGGPVTGELFF
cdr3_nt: TGTGCCAGCAGTGGACTAGCGGGAGGTCCGGTCACCGGGGAGCTGTTTTTT

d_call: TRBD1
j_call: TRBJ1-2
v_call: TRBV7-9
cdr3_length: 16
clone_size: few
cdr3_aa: CASSSLPGTGFYGYTF
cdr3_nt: TGTGCCAGCAGCTCCCTCCCAGGGACAGGCTTCTATGGCTACACCTTC

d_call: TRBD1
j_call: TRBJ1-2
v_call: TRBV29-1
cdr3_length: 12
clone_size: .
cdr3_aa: CSDLGQGASYTF
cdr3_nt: TGCAGCGATCTGGGACAGGGGGCCAGCTACACCTTC

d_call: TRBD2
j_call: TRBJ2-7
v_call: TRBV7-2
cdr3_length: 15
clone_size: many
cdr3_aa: CASTPAGTTSYEQYF
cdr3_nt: TGTGCCAGCACCCCCGCGGGGACTACCTCCTACGAGCAGTACTTC

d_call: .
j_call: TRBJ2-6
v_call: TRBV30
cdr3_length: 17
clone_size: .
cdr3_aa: CAWSVLGARSGANVLTF
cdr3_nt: TGTGCCTGGAGTGTGTTAGGGGCGCGCTCTGGGGCCAACGTCCTGACTTTC

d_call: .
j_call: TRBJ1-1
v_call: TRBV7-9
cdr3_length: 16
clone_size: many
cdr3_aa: CASSLPRGRMNTEAFF
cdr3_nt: TGTGCCAGCAGCTTGCCAAGGGGACGGATGAACACTGAAGCTTTCTTT

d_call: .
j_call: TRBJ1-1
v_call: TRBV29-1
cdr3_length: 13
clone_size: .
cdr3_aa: CSRYGTMNTEAFF
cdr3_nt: TGCAGCAGGTATGGGACAATGAACACTGAAGCTTTCTTT

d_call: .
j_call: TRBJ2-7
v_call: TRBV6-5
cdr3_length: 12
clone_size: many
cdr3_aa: CASREGQYEQYF
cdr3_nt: TGTGCCAGCAGGGAGGGACAGTACGAGCAGTACTTC